This is a list of T cell receptor beta chains from one sample in a study of quantifying T cell responses using KT2 cells. TCRdb used MiXCR to reprocess the UMI-ligation and nested PCR reads, holding one entry per CDR3 protein. The table records around 56,000 distinct CDR3 sequences, around 12% of them present only once. Sequencing was performed on PBMCs spiked with cells of the T cell clone KT2. Receptors were obtained from a human donor. Each CDR3 is given with its conserved first and last residue. Fields, in order: clone size, J gene, D gene, V gene, CDR3 protein, CDR3 DNA. A D gene is named only where the DNA matches it firmly. Clone size appears in some rows only: once, few, many, or a class for an expanded clone.

>few|TRBJ2-3|TRBD2|TRBV7-8
CASSLQREYRQDTQYF
TGTGCCAGCAGCTTACAGCGGGAGTATCGTCAAGATACGCAGTATTTT
>-|TRBJ2-7|-|TRBV7-2
CASSTGLQTKKYEQYF
TGTGCCAGCAGCACCGGACTGCAGACAAAAAAATACGAGCAGTACTTC
>-|TRBJ2-1|TRBD2|TRBV3-1
CASSPEGLAGHNEQFF
TGTGCCAGCAGTCCTGAGGGACTAGCGGGCCACAATGAGCAGTTCTTC
>few|TRBJ1-1|-|TRBV7-2
CASSLDWGILRTEAFF
TGTGCCAGCAGTTTAGACTGGGGCATTCTCCGCACTGAAGCTTTCTTT
>many|TRBJ2-5|-|TRBV6-5
CASSYSQDGGEGETQYF
TGTGCCAGCAGTTACTCTCAGGACGGGGGAGAGGGAGAGACCCAGTACTTC
>many|TRBJ2-5|TRBD2|TRBV12-3/TRBV12-4
CASSARTSPRQETQYF
TGTGCCAGCAGTGCCCGGACTAGCCCTAGGCAAGAGACCCAGTACTTC
>few|TRBJ2-1|-|TRBV6-5
CASSYPGRDEQFF
TGTGCCAGCAGTTATCCCGGCAGGGATGAGCAGTTCTTC
>many|TRBJ1-1|-|TRBV10-1
CASSPDSNTEAFF
TGCGCCAGCAGCCCGGACAGTAACACTGAAGCTTTCTTT
>few|TRBJ1-4|-|TRBV12-3/TRBV12-4
CASSLFPGLLFF
TGTGCCAGCAGTTTGTTTCCGGGGCTACTGTTTTTT
>many|TRBJ1-1|-|TRBV29-1
CSVEVLMNTEAFF
TGCAGCGTTGAGGTTCTCATGAACACTGAAGCTTTCTTT
>many|TRBJ2-3|-|TRBV7-2
CASSLARDTQYF
TGTGCCAGCAGCTTAGCGAGAGATACGCAGTATTTT
>few|TRBJ1-2|-|TRBV6-1
CASSEEAGVYYGYTF
TGTGCCAGCAGTGAAGAGGCAGGGGTTTACTATGGCTACACCTTC
>many|TRBJ1-1|TRBD1|TRBV4-2
CASSQGQGASGITEAFF
TGTGCCAGCAGCCAAGGACAGGGGGCATCTGGAATCACTGAAGCTTTCTTT
>-|TRBJ2-7|TRBD2|TRBV5-1
CASSLGTSGGAYEQYF
TGCGCCAGCAGCTTGGGAACTAGCGGGGGGGCCTACGAGCAGTACTTC
>few|TRBJ1-4|TRBD1|TRBV28
CASNFQDRAEKLFF
TGTGCCAGCAACTTCCAGGACAGGGCTGAAAAACTGTTTTTT
>-|TRBJ1-5|-|TRBV6-6
CASSFRDNQPQHF
TGTGCCAGCAGTTTCCGGGATAATCAGCCCCAGCATTTT
>many|TRBJ1-1|-|TRBV7-9
CASSLQGNTEAFF
TGTGCCAGCAGCTTACAGGGCAACACTGAAGCTTTCTTT
>few|TRBJ2-1|TRBD2|TRBV10-3
CAISERPGTSGGLYNEQFF
TGTGCCATCAGTGAGCGGCCCGGGACTAGCGGGGGCCTATACAATGAGCAGTTCTTC
>-|TRBJ2-2|-|TRBV25-1
CASQKTGELFF
TGTGCCAGCCAGAAGACCGGGGAGCTGTTTTTT
>few|TRBJ2-2|-|TRBV5-4
CASSLGVGVANTGELFF
TGTGCCAGCAGCTTGGGGGTGGGAGTTGCGAACACCGGGGAGCTGTTTTTT
>few|TRBJ2-3|-|TRBV24-1
CATSDPRTRTDTQYF
TGTGCCACCAGTGATCCGAGGACCCGCACAGATACGCAGTATTTT
>-|TRBJ2-5|TRBD2|TRBV7-7
CASSFRLAGGPETQYF
TGTGCTAGCAGCTTCCGACTAGCGGGAGGGCCAGAGACCCAGTACTTC
>many|TRBJ1-6|TRBD1|TRBV20-1
CSAPQGGGNSPLHF
TGCAGTGCTCCCCAGGGGGGTGGGAATTCACCCCTCCACTTT
>few|TRBJ1-1|TRBD1|TRBV5-1
CASSPLTGTALEAFF
TGCGCCAGCAGCCCGCTGACCGGGACAGCCCTCGAAGCTTTCTTT
>-|TRBJ2-2|-|TRBV7-2
CASSSPQGRTGELFF
TGTGCCAGCAGCTCCCCACAGGGTCGTACCGGGGAGCTGTTTTTT
>few|TRBJ2-5|TRBD1|TRBV7-2
CASSSRQGGETQYF
TGTGCCAGCAGCTCTCGACAGGGGGGAGAGACCCAGTACTTC
>few|TRBJ1-2|-|TRBV27
CASSSWTVNYGYTF
TGTGCCAGCAGTTCCTGGACAGTTAACTATGGCTACACCTTC
>-|TRBJ2-3|-|TRBV20-1
CSASSFDTQYF
TGCAGTGCTAGTTCTTTCGATACGCAGTATTTT